A single sample gave rise to the 22 T cell receptor beta chains below, sequenced in a study of blood T cell repertoires in COVID-19. Sequenced by immunoSEQ multiplex PCR; TCRdb stores in-frame clones only, minus some. The sample shows about 140,000 clones, 80% to 85% of them seen only once. Source material: peripheral blood. The receptors come from a woman in her sixties with acute or convalescent COVID-19.

The chain recombines TRBV6-1 with TRBJ1-1; D unresolved. Deletions cut 0 bases from V and 9 bases from J, with 14 bases between. Germline CDR1 is MNHNS and CDR2 is SASEGT. CDR3 size: 14 residues. For the CDR3, the DNA is TGTGCCAGCAGTGAAGCGTTGGAACGAGACAAAGCTTTCTTT. This sequence encodes CASSEALERDKAFF.

The V gene is TRBV27, the J gene TRBJ2-7; 14 positions match TRBD2. Per germline, CDR1 MNHEY and CDR2 SMNVEV (reference sequence). Trimming took 3 bases from V and 2 from J; bases not matched to a gene: 9. The CDR3 spans 18 residues. The CDR3 spells CASSFGLAGGTTPYEQYF. CDR3 sequence (DNA): TGTGCCAGCAGTTTCGGACTAGCGGGAGGTACAACCCCCTACGAGCAGTACTTC.

The gene calls are TRBV9 and TRBJ2-5; 8 bases match TRBD2. The CDR3 is 17 amino acids. J gave up 4 bases and V 0 bases, and 11 bases lay outside the gene matches. Germline assignment: CDR1 SGDLS and CDR2 YYNGEE. The CDR3 here is CASSVGVIAAGGETQYF. In DNA, the CDR3 is TGTGCCAGCAGCGTAGGGGTCATAGCGGCGGGGGGAGAGACCCAGTACTTC.

This clone was seen only a few times. The V gene is TRBV28, the J gene TRBJ1-5, with D perhaps TRBD1 (6 bases). The length of the CDR3 is 16 residues. The germline V gene has CDR1 MDHEN and CDR2 SYDVKM. V was trimmed by 5 bases and J by 0 bases, leaving 14 bases between them. The DNA for the CDR3 is TGTGCCAGCAGTCCCCAGGGGCCGTATAGCAATCAGCCCCAGCATTTT. Amino acids: CASSPQGPYSNQPQHF.

This clone was counted once. V and J are TRBV4-2 and TRBJ1-5, with a tentative D call TRBD1 (6 bases). Germline V lookup: CDR1 LGHNA, CDR2 YNFKEQ. The CDR3 covers 15 residues. Trimming took 0 bases from V and 7 from J, leaving 13 bases between them. CDR3 amino acids: CASSQDLGGRQPQHF. In DNA, the CDR3 is TGTGCCAGCAGCCAAGATTTGGGGGGGCGGCAGCCCCAGCATTTT.

The V and J genes are TRBV18 and TRBJ2-1; 7 bases map to TRBD2. The CDR3 is 15 residues long. Germline assignment: CDR1 KGHSH and CDR2 LQKENI. V was clipped by 4 bases and J by 5 bases; unmatched bases: 8. The CDR3 loop is CASSLLAPGDNEQFF. DNA for the CDR3: TGTGCCAGCTCACTACTAGCGCCCGGGGACAATGAGCAGTTCTTC.

V and J are TRBV10-3 and TRBJ2-3, with 11 bases that match TRBD2. The V gene end was trimmed by 6 bases and the J gene end by 3 bases; junction bases not matched to a gene: 2. Germline V gene data show CDR1 as ENHRY and CDR2 as SYGVKD. The CDR3 consists of 14 residues. The CDR3 DNA sequence: TGTGCCATCAGGGGACTAGCGGATACAGATACGCAGTATTTT. As protein: CAIRGLADTDTQYF.

The J gene is TRBJ1-5, the V gene TRBV18; TRBD1 matches 9 bases. The trim removed 5 bases at V and 13 bases at J, leaving 3 bases unmatched. The CDR3 is 11 residues long. The germline CDR1 and CDR2 sequences are KGHSH and LQKENI. The CDR3 loop reads CASSSGQGQHF. The CDR3 coding sequence is TGTGCCAGCTCATCCGGACAGGGGCAGCATTTT.

The V call is TRBV6-2 or TRBV6-3, the J call TRBJ1-1; D might be TRBD1 (6 bases). CDR3 size: 16 residues. Germline V CDR1 and CDR2: MNHEY, SVGEGT. V was trimmed by 4 bases and J by 4 bases, leaving 19 bases between them. CDR3 loop: CASSWPRGVFSTEAFF. The CDR3 region has the DNA TGTGCCAGCAGTTGGCCCAGGGGTGTATTTAGCACTGAAGCTTTCTTT.

This clone was seen more than once but under ten times. The chain couples TRBV5-4 to TRBJ1-1; the D is unclear. CDR3 length equals 15 residues. Germline-derived CDR1 and CDR2 are SGHNT and YYREEE (reference sequence). V was clipped by 0 bases and J by 1 base, with 10 bases between them. CDR3 bases: TGTGCCAGCAGCTTGGAAGGGAGGAGGAACACTGAAGCTTTCTTT. Protein product: CASSLEGRRNTEAFF.

V and J are TRBV24-1 and TRBJ2-3; 7 nucleotides line up with TRBD2. The CDR3 is made up of 15 amino acids. Per the germline V gene, CDR1 is KGHDR and CDR2 is SFDVKD. The J segment lost 10 bases and the V segment lost 3 bases, leaving 12 bases of the junction unmatched. DNA of the CDR3: TGTGCCACCAGTGATATAAGAGCAGTTGGGGGGGCGCAGTATTTT. Protein product: CATSDIRAVGGAQYF.

The chain joins TRBV20-1 to TRBJ2-1; 11 bases match TRBD2. V lost 5 bases to trimming and J lost 5 bases; unmatched junction nucleotides: 14. This CDR3 contains 17 residues. CDR1 DFQATT and CDR2 SNEGSKA come from the germline V gene (reference sequence). The CDR3 sequence: CSAGGVGTSGDNNEQFF. The CDR3, as DNA: TGCAGTGCTGGTGGAGTCGGGACTAGCGGAGACAACAATGAGCAGTTCTTC.

The rearrangement joins TRBV18 to TRBJ2-7; TRBD2 agrees at 8 bases. CDR3 length: 19 amino acids. Losses at the gene ends were 3 bases for V and 7 bases for J; bases not matched to a gene: 23. CDR1 KGHSH and CDR2 LQKENI come from the germline V gene. CDR3 loop: CASSPREGGKSSRNWEQYF. CDR3 nucleotide sequence: TGTGCCAGCTCACCTCGGGAGGGAGGGAAATCCAGCAGAAACTGGGAGCAGTACTTC.

The CDR3: CASSLMSQPQHF. The CDR3 DNA reads as TGTGCCAGCAGTTTAATGAGTCAGCCCCAGCATTTT. The genes are TRBV28 and TRBJ1-5; D is uncertain. The CDR3 length is 12 residues. The germline V and J ends were trimmed by 2 bases and 6 bases, with 5 bases remaining between them. Germline V lookup: CDR1 MDHEN, CDR2 SYDVKM.

This clone was observed once. The chain links TRBV15 to TRBJ2-1; TRBD2 matches 9 bases. The V segment lost 9 bases and the J segment 4 bases; nucleotides outside the gene matches: 13. The CDR3 length is 16 residues. The V gene's germline CDR1 is LNHNV and CDR2 YYDKDF (reference sequence). CDR3 nucleotides: TGTGCCACTGTGAGAGTTTGGAGCGGGAGGTACAATGAGCAGTTCTTC. Translated: CATVRVWSGRYNEQFF.

This clone has only a few counts. This sequence joins TRBV23-1 and TRBJ1-5; perhaps TRBD1 as D (5 bases). TRBV23-1 is assigned to the ORF class and has an uncertain function. The ends were cut back, 0 bases at V and 2 bases at J, with 11 bases in the middle. The CDR3 loop spans 16 amino acids. The CDR3 is CASSQSSQGGNQPQHF. In DNA, the CDR3 is TGCGCCAGCAGTCAATCATCGCAGGGTGGCAATCAGCCCCAGCATTTT.

The rearrangement links TRBV5-1 to TRBJ1-1, with unresolved D. The CDR3 sequence is 13 residues long. V was pared by 4 bases and J by 5 bases, with 12 bases between. From germline, CDR1 is SGHRS and CDR2 YFSETQ. CDR3: CASSQQGGTEAFF. CDR3 DNA: TGCGCCAGCAGCCAACAAGGAGGGACTGAAGCTTTCTTT.

V is TRBV19 and J is TRBJ1-3; D is undetermined. Trimming stripped 3 bases from V and 1 base from J, with 4 bases between. Per the germline V gene, CDR1 is LNHDA and CDR2 is SQIVND (reference sequence). The CDR3 has 13 amino acids. In DNA, the CDR3 is TGTGCCAGTAGTATCGGTTCTGGAAACACCATATATTTT. Protein product: CASSIGSGNTIYF.

This clone was picked up a small number of times. The chain recombines TRBV2 with TRBJ1-4; D remains ambiguous. The CDR3 has 11 residues. CDR1 and CDR2 from the germline V gene are SNHLY and FYNNEI. Trimming stripped 8 bases from V and 12 bases from J, with 13 bases between. CDR3 nucleotide sequence: TGTGCCAGCGGAGGCATTTTTCAACTGTTTTTT. As protein: CASGGIFQLFF.

The CDR3 sequence is CASSETGLHYEQYF. Written as DNA, the CDR3 is TGTGCCAGCAGTGAAACAGGTTTACACTACGAGCAGTACTTC. V and J are TRBV2 and TRBJ2-7, with D maybe TRBD1 (5 bases). Germline values: CDR1 SNHLY, CDR2 FYNNEI. CDR3 length: 14 amino acids. Trimming removed 2 bases from V and 3 bases from J, with 11 bases in between.

This clone was seen a single time. The chain links TRBV20-1 to TRBJ2-7; TRBD2 might be the D (5 bases). This CDR3 has 11 amino acids. CDR1 and CDR2 from the germline V gene are DFQATT and SNEGSKA (reference sequence). Trimming shortened V by 3 bases and J by 11 bases, and 14 bases separated the two germline ends. In DNA, the CDR3 is TGCAGTGCTAGTTACGAAGAGGGAGAGTACTTC. This encodes CSASYEEGEYF.

The V and J genes are TRBV5-4 and TRBJ1-2, with D possibly matching TRBD1 (5 bases). V lost 0 bases and J 8 bases, leaving 20 bases between the germline ends. This CDR3 has 16 amino acids. From germline, CDR1 is SGHNT and CDR2 YYREEE (reference sequence). The CDR3 reads CASSLVGRQGFQGYTF. The CDR3 nucleotides read TGTGCCAGCAGCTTGGTCGGACGCCAGGGATTTCAGGGCTACACCTTC.